This is a list of T cell receptor beta chains from one sample in a study of T cell responses to AZD1222 COVID-19 vaccine. Profiling relied on immunoSEQ multiplex PCR, and the TCRdb table lists in-frame clones only, not all of them. Among 100,000 to 150,000 clones listed, over 90% were seen once. This sample comprised peripheral blood, obtained on day 0 of AZD1222 vaccination. These receptors came from an adult in good health. Each CDR3 is given with its conserved first and last residue. Each record gives: clone size, D gene, V gene, J gene, CDR3 DNA, CDR3 protein. A D gene is named only where the DNA matches it firmly. Some rows have no size entry. The others give once, few or many, or a class for an expanded clone.

.	TRBD1	TRBV6-2/TRBV6-3	TRBJ2-7	TGTGCCAGCAGTGATTTGGGACAGGGCTACGAGCAGTACTTC	CASSDLGQGYEQYF
.	.	TRBV3-1/TRBV3-2	TRBJ1-3	TGTGCCAGCAGCCAAGAGGGCGCAAACACCATATATTTT	CASSQEGANTIYF
.	.	TRBV5-5	TRBJ2-1	TGTGCCAGCAGCTTGCGGGCGAGGGTAGACCTCTACAATGAGCAGTTCTTC	CASSLRARVDLYNEQFF
once	TRBD1	TRBV29-1	TRBJ1-1	TGCAGCGTTCCAATGGACAGGGAGGCTGAAGCTTTCTTT	CSVPMDREAEAFF
.	.	TRBV19	TRBJ1-1	TGTGCCACTAAATCTCAGGGCTACAATGGAATTGAAGCTTTCTTT	CATKSQGYNGIEAFF
.	TRBD2	TRBV19	TRBJ2-1	TGTGCCAGTAGTATCCTCGCGGGAGGAGTAAATGAGCAGTTCTTC	CASSILAGGVNEQFF
few	TRBD1	TRBV3-1/TRBV3-2	TRBJ1-1	TGTGCCAGCAGCCACACTACAGGGGAAAAGAATGAAGCTTTCTTT	CASSHTTGEKNEAFF
.	TRBD1	TRBV5-6	TRBJ1-2	TGTGCCAGCAGCGCGACCGGGACAGGGATTTATGGCTACACCTTC	CASSATGTGIYGYTF
.	.	TRBV30	TRBJ2-1	TGTGCCTGGAGCCCCCTACCTAGAGGTGAGCAGTTCTTC	CAWSPLPRGEQFF
.	.	TRBV6-2/TRBV6-3	TRBJ1-1	TGTGCCAGCAGTTATGGGGCAATGAACACTGAAGCTTTCTTT	CASSYGAMNTEAFF
.	.	TRBV7-9	TRBJ2-7	TGTGCCAGCAGCTTATTCGACGAGCAGTACTTC	CASSLFDEQYF
once	.	TRBV2	TRBJ1-1	TGTGCCAGCAGTGAAGTGCCACAGGGTAGAAGCACTGAAGCTTTCTTT	CASSEVPQGRSTEAFF
.	TRBD1	TRBV2	TRBJ1-1	TGTGCCAGCAGTCGGACAGGTATGAACACTGAAGCTTTCTTT	CASSRTGMNTEAFF
few	.	TRBV14	TRBJ1-5	TGTGCCAGCAGCCAAGAATCGCCCTTCAATCAGCCCCAGCATTTT	CASSQESPFNQPQHF
.	TRBD2	TRBV5-5	TRBJ2-2	TGTGCCAGCACCCCAGGGACTAGCGGCCACACCGGGGAGCTGTTTTTT	CASTPGTSGHTGELFF
.	.	TRBV11-1	TRBJ2-7	TGTGCCAGCAGCCGTTCCCGGACCGCAGTGGGGGAGCAGTACTTC	CASSRSRTAVGEQYF
.	.	TRBV19	TRBJ1-2	TGTGCCAGTAGTATTATCAGGGAATCAGCTAACTATGGCTACACCTTC	CASSIIRESANYGYTF
.	TRBD1	TRBV6-5	TRBJ1-1	TGTGCCAGCAGAAACCCCGGGACAGGGCACACTGAAGCTTTCTTT	CASRNPGTGHTEAFF
once	.	TRBV7-9	TRBJ2-7	TGTGCCAGCAGCCCCTCGGAGGGCTGGTACGAGCAGTACTTC	CASSPSEGWYEQYF
once	.	TRBV30	TRBJ2-7	TGTGCCTGGAGTTATGGACGGTCCTCCTACGAGCAGTACTTC	CAWSYGRSSYEQYF
.	.	TRBV7-8	TRBJ2-1	TGTGCCAGCAGCTTAAGGCGGGATAATGAGCAGTTCTTC	CASSLRRDNEQFF
.	.	TRBV28	TRBJ2-4	TGTGCCAGCAGCCCAAGTCTAGCCAAAAACATTCAGTACTTC	CASSPSLAKNIQYF
.	TRBD1	TRBV27	TRBJ2-3	TGTGCCAGCAGTTACAGGGGTAACACAGATACGCAGTATTTT	CASSYRGNTDTQYF
.	.	TRBV4-2	TRBJ2-2	TGTGCCAGCAGCCAAGATCAAAATAGCCCCCCAGTGGGGCAAGCGGGACAAAGCACCGGGGAGCTGTTTTTT	CASSQDQNSPPVGQAGQSTGELFF
.	.	TRBV11-2	TRBJ2-3	TGTGCCAGCAGCTTAGGGGGGGCAAATACGCAGTATTTT	CASSLGGANTQYF
.	TRBD1	TRBV3-1/TRBV3-2	TRBJ2-1	TGTGCCAGCAGCGACAGGGGCGCCCCTATATACAATGAGCAGTTCTTC	CASSDRGAPIYNEQFF
.	TRBD1	TRBV7-2	TRBJ2-2	TGTGCCAGCAGGCCCGGGACAGGGAACACCGGGGAGCTGTTTTTT	CASRPGTGNTGELFF
.	TRBD2	TRBV3-1/TRBV3-2	TRBJ2-5	TGTGCCAGCAACCCAACAGCGGGGGGGCCTGTGGAGACCCAGTACTTC	CASNPTAGGPVETQYF
.	TRBD2	TRBV5-1	TRBJ2-7	TGCGCCAGCAGCACCGGGACTAGCGGGAGTTACGAGCAGTACTTC	CASSTGTSGSYEQYF
.	.	TRBV10-3	TRBJ1-1	TGTGCCATCAGTGAGATGGAAAACACTGAAGCTTTCTTT	CAISEMENTEAFF
.	.	TRBV11-2	TRBJ2-2	TGTGCCAGCAGTCGATATTCGGCGAACACCGGGGAGCTGTTTTTT	CASSRYSANTGELFF
.	TRBD1	TRBV29-1	TRBJ1-2	TGCAGCGTCACCTCGGACAGGGGATATGGCTACACCTTC	CSVTSDRGYGYTF
.	TRBD1	TRBV27	TRBJ2-5	TGTGCCAGCAGTCCGGGACAGGGTCGGGAGACCCAGTACTTC	CASSPGQGRETQYF
.	.	TRBV2	TRBJ1-2	TGTGCCAGCAGTGAATTGGCAGCCTATGGCTACACCTTC	CASSELAAYGYTF
.	TRBD1	TRBV6-1	TRBJ2-3	TGTGCCAGCAGTGTTCCGGGACAGGGGCCCTCGGGCACAGATACGCAGTATTTT	CASSVPGQGPSGTDTQYF
.	.	TRBV4-1	TRBJ1-2	TGCGCCAGCAGCCAAGAGACGTCAGCTCTTTATGGCTACACCTTC	CASSQETSALYGYTF
.	TRBD1	TRBV30	TRBJ2-5	TGTGCCTGGAGTGCCCCGGACAGGGGTGCAGGGGAGACCCAGTACTTC	CAWSAPDRGAGETQYF
.	.	TRBV5-5	TRBJ2-1	TGTGCCAGCAGCTTGGAACCAGCGTCAAACAATGAGCAGTTCTTC	CASSLEPASNNEQFF
.	.	TRBV6-5	TRBJ2-2	TGTGCCAGCAGCGCGACTACGAACACCGGGGAGCTGTTTTTT	CASSATTNTGELFF
.	.	TRBV5-1	TRBJ2-7	TGCGCCAGCAGCTTGGACGTCCGCTCCTACGAGCAGTACTTC	CASSLDVRSYEQYF
.	.	TRBV4-2	TRBJ1-1	TGTGCCAGCAGCCAAGCCATCGGGGGAAGGAATGAAGCTTTCTTT	CASSQAIGGRNEAFF
.	.	TRBV7-9	TRBJ1-1	TGTGCCAGCAGCTTAGGAGTTACTGAAGCTTTCTTT	CASSLGVTEAFF
.	.	TRBV30	TRBJ1-2	TGTGCCTGGAGTGTAGGGACACAGAACTATGGCTACACCTTC	CAWSVGTQNYGYTF
.	TRBD1	TRBV19	TRBJ2-3	TGTGCCAGTAGTCCCCGGGACAGGGGGTCAGATACGCAGTATTTT	CASSPRDRGSDTQYF
.	TRBD1	TRBV6-2/TRBV6-3	TRBJ2-7	TGTGCCAGCAGTACAGGACAGGCCCCCTACGAGCAGTACTTC	CASSTGQAPYEQYF
.	.	TRBV9	TRBJ1-2	TGTGCCAGCAGCGGCGGGGCCTCGCGGGGTTATGGCTACACCTTC	CASSGGASRGYGYTF
.	.	TRBV6-5	TRBJ1-5	TGTGCCAGCAGCGAGGATACAACTAATCAGCCCCAGCATTTT	CASSEDTTNQPQHF